This entry is about one T cell receptor beta chain. Its cognate antigen is unknown. Mouse germline and gene names are used. The read finishes 1 residue shy of the CDR3 end, and the germline J gene is used to complete it. This sample is drawn from a study of tissue T cells after allogeneic stem cell transplantation. The table came from immunoSEQ multiplex PCR; TCRdb's copy has only in-frame clones and leaves some out. The sample yields 6,400 or so clones, approximately 50% seen once. The time point here: mouse harvest day 7 after allogeneic transplant. Each mouse received 10^7 T-cell-depleted marrow cells plus 10^6 splenic CD5+ T cells by tail vein. B6 (H2b) cells into BALB/c (H2d) mice; tissues taken at day 7 or 14. Notes on the study in general: Motif-based clustering found tissue-specific repertoire signatures shared across patients, though few clones were shared. Some tissue clones might be persisting host cells; their alloreactivity or antigen specificity was not determined. Only a limited share of tissue TCRs appeared in blood or spleen.

The CDR3 has 12 residues. V was shortened by 3 bases and J by 3 bases, with 7 bases between the two germline ends. Germline CDR1 reads NNHNN; CDR2 reads SYGAGS (reference sequence). The chain carries TRBV13-2 and TRBJ2-7, with D perhaps given as TRBD1 or TRBD2 (5 bases each). Sequencing used gut tissue. This TCR derives from a female BALB/c mouse given C57BL/6 T cells with graft-versus-host disease after an allogeneic hematopoietic cell transplant. CDR3 protein: CASGGGIYEQYF. Partial CDR3 DNA: TGTGCCAGCGGTGGGGGCATCTATGAACAGTAC.